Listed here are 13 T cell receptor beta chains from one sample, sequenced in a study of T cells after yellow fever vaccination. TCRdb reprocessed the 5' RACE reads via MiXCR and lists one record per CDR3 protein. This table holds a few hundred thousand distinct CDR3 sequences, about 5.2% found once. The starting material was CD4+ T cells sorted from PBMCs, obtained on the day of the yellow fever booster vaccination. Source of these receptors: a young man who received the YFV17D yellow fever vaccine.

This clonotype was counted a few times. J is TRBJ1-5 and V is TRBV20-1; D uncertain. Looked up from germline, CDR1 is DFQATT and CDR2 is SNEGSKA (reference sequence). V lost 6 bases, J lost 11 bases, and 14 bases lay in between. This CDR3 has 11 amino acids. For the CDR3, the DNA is TGCAGTGCGCCCGCCCCCGAGTCCCAGCATTTT. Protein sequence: CSAPAPESQHF.

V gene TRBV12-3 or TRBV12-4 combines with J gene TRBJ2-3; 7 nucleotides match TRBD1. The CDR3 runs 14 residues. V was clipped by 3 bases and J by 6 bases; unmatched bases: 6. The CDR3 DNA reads TGTGCCAGCAGTTTTCTTGACAGGGCTGATACGCAGTATTTT. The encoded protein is CASSFLDRADTQYF.

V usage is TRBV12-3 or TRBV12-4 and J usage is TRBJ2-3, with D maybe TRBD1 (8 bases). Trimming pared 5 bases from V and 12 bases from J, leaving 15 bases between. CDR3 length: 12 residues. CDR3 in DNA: TGTGCCAGCAGTGCTAACAGGGGGGGACAGTATTTT. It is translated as CASSANRGGQYF.

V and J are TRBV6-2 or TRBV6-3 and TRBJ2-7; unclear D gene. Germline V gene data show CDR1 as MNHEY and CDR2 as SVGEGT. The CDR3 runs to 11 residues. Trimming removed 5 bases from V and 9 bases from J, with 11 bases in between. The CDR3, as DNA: TGTGCCAGCAGTAGATCGACCTCGCAGTACTTC. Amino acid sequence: CASSRSTSQYF.

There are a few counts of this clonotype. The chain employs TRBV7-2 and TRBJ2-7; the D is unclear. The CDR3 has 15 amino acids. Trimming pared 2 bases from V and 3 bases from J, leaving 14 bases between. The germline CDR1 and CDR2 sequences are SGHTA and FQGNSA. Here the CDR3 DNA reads TGTGCCAGCAGCTTACGACCATCGACAAGCTACGAGCAGTACTTC. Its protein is CASSLRPSTSYEQYF.

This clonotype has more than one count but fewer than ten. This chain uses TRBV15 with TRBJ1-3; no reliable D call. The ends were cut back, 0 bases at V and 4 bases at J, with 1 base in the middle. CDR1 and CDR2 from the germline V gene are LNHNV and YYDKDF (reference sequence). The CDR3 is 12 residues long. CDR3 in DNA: TGTGCCACCAGCAGAGAAGGAAACACCATATATTTT. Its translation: CATSREGNTIYF.

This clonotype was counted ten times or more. The CDR3 region has the DNA TGTGCCAGCAGCCGTCTAGTGCGGAGCACAGATACGCAGTATTTT. Its protein product is CASSRLVRSTDTQYF. V gene TRBV7-2 combines with J gene TRBJ2-3; D is uncertain. The CDR3 length is 15 residues. V lost 5 bases to trimming and J lost 0 bases, with 12 bases between them. Germline V gene sequence: CDR1 SGHTA, CDR2 FQGNSA.

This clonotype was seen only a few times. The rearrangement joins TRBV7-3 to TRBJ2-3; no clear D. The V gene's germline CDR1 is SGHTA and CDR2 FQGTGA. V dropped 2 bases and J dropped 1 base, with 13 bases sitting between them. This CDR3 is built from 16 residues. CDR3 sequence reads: CASSLGHVKGTDTQYF. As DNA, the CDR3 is TGTGCCAGCAGCTTAGGGCACGTAAAGGGCACAGATACGCAGTATTTT.

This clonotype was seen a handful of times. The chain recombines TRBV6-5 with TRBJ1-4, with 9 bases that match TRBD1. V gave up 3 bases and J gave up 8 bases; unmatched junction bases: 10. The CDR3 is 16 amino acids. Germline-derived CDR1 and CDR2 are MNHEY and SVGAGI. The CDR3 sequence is CASSYHRTGAREKLFF. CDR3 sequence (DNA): TGTGCCAGCAGTTATCACCGGACAGGGGCTCGGGAAAAACTGTTTTTT.

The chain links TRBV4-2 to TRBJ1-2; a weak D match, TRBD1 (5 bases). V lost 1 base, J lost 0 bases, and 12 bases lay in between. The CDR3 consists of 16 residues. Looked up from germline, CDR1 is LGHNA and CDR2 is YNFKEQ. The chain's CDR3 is CASSQVIRGTNYGYTF. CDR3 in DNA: TGTGCCAGCAGCCAAGTTATAAGGGGTACTAACTATGGCTACACCTTC.

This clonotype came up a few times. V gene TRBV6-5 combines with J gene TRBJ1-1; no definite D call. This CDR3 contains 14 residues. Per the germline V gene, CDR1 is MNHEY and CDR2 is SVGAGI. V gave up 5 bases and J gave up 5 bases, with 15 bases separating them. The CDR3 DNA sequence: TGTGCCAGCAGTAATCCCGACCTGGATACTGAAGCTTTCTTT. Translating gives CASSNPDLDTEAFF.

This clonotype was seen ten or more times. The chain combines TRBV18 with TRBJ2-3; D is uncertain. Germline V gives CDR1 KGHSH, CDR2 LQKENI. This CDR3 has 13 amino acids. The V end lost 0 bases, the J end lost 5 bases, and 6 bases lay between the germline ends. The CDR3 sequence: CASSPPLLDTQYF. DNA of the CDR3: TGTGCCAGCTCACCACCGCTCTTAGATACGCAGTATTTT.

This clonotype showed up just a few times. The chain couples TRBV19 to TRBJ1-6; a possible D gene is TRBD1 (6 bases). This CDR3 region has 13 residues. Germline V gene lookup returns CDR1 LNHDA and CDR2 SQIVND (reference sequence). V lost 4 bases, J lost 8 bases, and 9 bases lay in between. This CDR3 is CASSTDRHSPLHF. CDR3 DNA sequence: TGTGCCAGTAGTACTGACAGGCATTCACCCCTCCACTTT.